A selection of T cell receptor beta chains follows, all from one sample in a study of PD-1 blockade in classical Hodgkin lymphoma. Assay used: immunoSEQ multiplex PCR; TCRdb lists only in-frame clones, some missing. The sample carries 2,800 or so clones, roughly 80% recorded once. The sequencing used CD8+ T cells from blood, collected at baseline. These TCRs come from a human donor with classical Hodgkin lymphoma. CDR3s include the opening cysteine and the closing phenylalanine or tryptophan. A D gene is named only where the DNA matches it firmly. Only part of the rows carry a size: once, few, many, or a class if the clone is expanded.

NA,TRBV7-8,NA,TRBJ1-3,TGTGCCAGCAGCGCGACGAGAAACACCATATATTTT,CASSATRNTIYF
NA,TRBV11-1,NA,TRBJ2-7,TGTGCCAGCAGCTTAGTGGGGGTACGCGAGCAGTACTTC,CASSLVGVREQYF
NA,TRBV5-1,TRBD1,TRBJ2-3,TGCGCCAGCAGCTTTAGACAGGGGAGCACAGATACGCAGTATTTT,CASSFRQGSTDTQYF
NA,TRBV7-2,TRBD1,TRBJ1-5,TGTGCCAGCAGCCCCGGACAGGGGGCGGGTCGGCAGCCCCAGCATTTT,CASSPGQGAGRQPQHF
NA,TRBV7-2,NA,TRBJ2-7,TGTGCCAGCAGCCCTTGGCGATCTCACTACGAGCAGTACTTC,CASSPWRSHYEQYF
few,TRBV7-9,TRBD1,TRBJ1-1,TGTGCCAGCAGCGACAGGGGCGGTGAAGCTTTCTTT,CASSDRGGEAFF
NA,TRBV6-6,NA,TRBJ1-2,TGTGCCAGCAGTCCCACAGGGAGCGGCTACACCTTC,CASSPTGSGYTF
NA,TRBV6-5,NA,TRBJ2-2,TGTGCCAGCAGTTACTTCGCAGGGGACATCACCGGGGAGCTGTTTTTT,CASSYFAGDITGELFF
NA,TRBV27,NA,TRBJ2-1,TGTGCCAGCAGGACCTGGGGCAATGAGCAGTTCTTC,CASRTWGNEQFF
NA,TRBV11-2,TRBD2,TRBJ2-1,TGTGCCAGCAGCCTACTCCAGGGACTAGTGGGGGATGAGCAGTTCTTC,CASSLLQGLVGDEQFF
once,TRBV4-1,NA,TRBJ2-7,TGCGCCAGCAGCCAGGCCAGGACCGACTACGAGCAGTACTTC,CASSQARTDYEQYF
NA,TRBV11-2,TRBD2,TRBJ2-3,TGTGCCAGCAGCACTATGCGACTAGCGGGGGGGACGGATACGCAGTATTTT,CASSTMRLAGGTDTQYF
NA,TRBV27,NA,TRBJ1-1,TGTGCCAGCAGTTTATCGGTAAATTCCCCTGAAGCTTTCTTT,CASSLSVNSPEAFF
NA,TRBV7-2,NA,TRBJ1-1,TGTGCCAGCAGCCGTATTGACGGGACCCTGAACACTGAAGCTTTCTTT,CASSRIDGTLNTEAFF
few,TRBV9,NA,TRBJ2-7,TGTGCCAGCTCCCCGGCAGGGAATGGCGACGAGCAGTACTTC,CASSPAGNGDEQYF
NA,TRBV9,TRBD1,TRBJ1-1,TGTGCCAGCAGCATTGACACGAGACCGGGACACAGGGGGACCATAACTGAAGCTTTCTTT,CASSIDTRPGHRGTITEAFF
NA,TRBV28,TRBD1,TRBJ2-7,TGTGCCAGCAGTTTATGGAGCCAGGGGGTCTACGAGCAGTACTTC,CASSLWSQGVYEQYF
NA,TRBV27,NA,TRBJ2-7,TGTGCCAGCAGTCCCCGGATTTCCTACGAGCAGTACTTC,CASSPRISYEQYF
NA,TRBV6-1,NA,TRBJ1-1,TGTGCCAGCAGTGAATCGCGGTACACTGAAGCTTTCTTT,CASSESRYTEAFF